This TCR beta chain appears in the sequencing data of a study of blood T cells in healthy people across ages. Study-level results: PBMCs left unsorted prevented a conclusive naive versus antigen-experienced comparison.

There are a few counts of this clonotype. The target antigen is unknown. Donors each provided 8 to 10 milliliters of peripheral blood. The amount of total RNA extracted per sample was at least 5 micrograms. A second PCR of 7 to 11 cycles used a sample-barcoded 5' primer and a J-beta primer mix. Tags on each cDNA molecule came from a template-switch adaptor with 12 random nucleotides. One entry per CDR3 protein, called by TCRdb with MiXCR from the 5' RACE reads. The data contain around 800,000 distinct CDR3 sequences, around two fifths of them seen just once; the ten biggest clones take up roughly a fifth. The CDR3 runs to 15 residues. Unmatched junction bases numbered 8, after V lost 7 bases and J lost 1 base.

The sequence was obtained from a man aged 60-69 years in good health. The V and J genes are TRBV12-3 or TRBV12-4 and TRBJ2-3; 7 positions agree with TRBD1. Material for sequencing was blood. CDR3 protein: CASTPDRVGTDTQYF. CDR3 nucleotides: TGTGCCAGCACCCCCGACAGGGTGGGCACAGATACGCAGTATTTT.